What follows describes a single T cell receptor (beta chain). There are a few counts of this clonotype. Its antigen remains unidentified. No qualities accompany the bases; no much larger clone lies one base away. Only healthy Caucasian donors were included. The twin cohort consisted of three pairs of female monozygotic twins, all aged about 18 to 30 years. Positive isolation kits from Invitrogen were used to isolate CD4+ and CD8+ T cell populations. Libraries came from 5' RACE. Sequencer: Illumina HiSeq 2000. A universal primer binding site was introduced by template switching, and a unique molecular identifier was present in the final cDNA, enabling accurate counting of TCR cDNA molecules. First-strand cDNA for TCR alpha and beta chains was synthesized from specific primers in the conserved constant-segment region. To control for contamination, each cDNA library was double barcoded with a SMART-Mk sample barcode plus Illumina barcodes. TruSeq adapter sequences along with Illumina sample barcodes were introduced in two successive PCR steps. TCR alpha and beta cDNA libraries were sequenced on the Illumina HiSeq platform with custom primers. In the paper's pipeline: MiGEC processed the raw reads to extract unique molecular identifiers, while MiXCR was used to determine the CDR3 positions. Recombination models were inferred per individual with the repgenHMM and IGoR tools using an EM algorithm. Shared clonotypes were analyzed with the tcR package in R, and sharing was normalized by the product of cloneset sizes. To study raw recombination without the effects of thymic and clonal selection, out-of-frame nonproductive sequences were analyzed. Starting from the raw public reads, TCRdb applied fastp trimming at Q25, assembled clones with MiXCR and retained in-frame beta chains. CDR3 protein duplicates are merged, each entry listing the most common genes and DNA. TCRdb's processing, not the authors', yielded these V and J calls. Across this sample there are 450,000 or so distinct CDR3 sequences, with about 14% seen only once. The biggest ten clones account for 0.4% to 0.55% of the sample.

The entry originates in a study of identical twins listed by TCRdb under 2016. Looking at the study overall: TCR alpha and beta repertoires from monozygotic twins, unrelated adults of various ages and cord blood were deep-sequenced to test whether fetal clonotypes persist. Replicate twin experiments were performed at different times using different library preparation protocols to rule out contamination.

What the study reported, not specific to this receptor: Compared with coincidental sharing between unrelated individuals, out-of-frame TCR alpha sequences shared between twins showed an excess of sequences with low generation probability. Excess twin sharing in beta out-of-frame sequences was weaker because fewer shared sequences lowered the signal-to-noise ratio. Because the same donors could not be followed over many years, the conclusions relied on cross-sectional statistical analysis. Invariant T cells such as MAIT and iNKT could partly confound zero-insertion analyses, although diverse VJ usage argued against such confounding for most clonotypes. Abundant cord blood beta clonotypes carried fewer insertions; young adult naive repertoires showed a weaker similar trend, while memory repertoires showed none. In monozygotic twins, recombination models systematically underestimated out-of-frame TCR alpha sharing, but the models matched the sharing seen between unrelated individuals.

These sequences were also reported in another study, on yellow fever vaccine responses in identical twins. Drawing on the second study: The authors reported that the T cell response to vaccination in identical twins appeared partly convergent and partly personalized. In the study, vaccine-responding T cell clones were precisely tracked in identical twins.

The sequenced sample consisted of CD4+ T cells sorted from blood. The clonotype originates from a woman between 18 and 29 years old in good health.

The nucleotide sequence reads as follows: TGTGCCAGCAGCTTAGCTCCGGGACAGGGATACACTGAAGCTTTCTTT. It translates to CASSLAPGQGYTEAFF. The V gene is TRBV7-6 and the J gene is TRBJ1-1, and TRBD1 matches 9 of the central bases. From its cysteine to its phenylalanine, the CDR3 spans 16 amino acids. Only CDR3 DNA remains: 48 bases, in frame from the first base. As encoded in the germline V gene, CDR1 is SGHVS while CDR2 is FNYEAQ. At the junction V is shortened by 0 bases and J by 3 bases; bases outside the gene matches: 5. Joined to the reference TRBV7-6 and TRBJ1-1 proteins, this CDR3 gives the full variable domain: GAGVSQSPRYKVTKRGQDVALRCDPISGHVSLYWYRQALGQGPEFLTYFNYEAQQDKSGLPNDRFSAERPEGSISTLTIQRTEQRDSAMYRCASSLAPGQGYTEAFFGQGTRLTVV.